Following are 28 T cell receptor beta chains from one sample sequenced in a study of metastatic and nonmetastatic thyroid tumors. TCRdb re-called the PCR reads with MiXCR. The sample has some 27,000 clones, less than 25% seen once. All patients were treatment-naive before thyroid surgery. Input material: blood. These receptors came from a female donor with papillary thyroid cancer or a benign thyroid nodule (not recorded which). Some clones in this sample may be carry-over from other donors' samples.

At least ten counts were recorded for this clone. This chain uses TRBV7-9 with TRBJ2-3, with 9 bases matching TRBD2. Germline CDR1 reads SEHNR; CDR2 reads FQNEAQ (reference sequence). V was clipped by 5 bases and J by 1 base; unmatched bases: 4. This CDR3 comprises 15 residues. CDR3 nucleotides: TGTGCCAGCAGCCCCCGACTAGCGGGCACAGATACGCAGTATTTT. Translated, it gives CASSPRLAGTDTQYF.

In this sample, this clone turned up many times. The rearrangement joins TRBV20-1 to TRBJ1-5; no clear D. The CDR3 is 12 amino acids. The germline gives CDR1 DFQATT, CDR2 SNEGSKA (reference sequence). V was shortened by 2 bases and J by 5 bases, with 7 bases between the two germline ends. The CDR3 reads CSARIVYQPQHF. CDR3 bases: TGCAGTGCTAGAATCGTATATCAGCCCCAGCATTTT.

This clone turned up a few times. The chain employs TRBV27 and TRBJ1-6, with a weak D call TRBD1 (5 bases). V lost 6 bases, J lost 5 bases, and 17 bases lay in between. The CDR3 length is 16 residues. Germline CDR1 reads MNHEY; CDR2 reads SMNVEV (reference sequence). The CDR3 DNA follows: TGTGCCAGCAGGCGGGAGGATCGGGGGAATAATTCACCCCTCCACTTT. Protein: CASRREDRGNNSPLHF.

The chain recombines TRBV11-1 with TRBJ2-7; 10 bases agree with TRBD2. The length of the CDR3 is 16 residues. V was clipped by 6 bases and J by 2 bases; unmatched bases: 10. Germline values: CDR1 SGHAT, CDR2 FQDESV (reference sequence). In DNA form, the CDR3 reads TGTGCCAGCAGGGGGTGGACTAGCGGCTCCCCCTACGAGCAGTACTTC. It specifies CASRGWTSGSPYEQYF.

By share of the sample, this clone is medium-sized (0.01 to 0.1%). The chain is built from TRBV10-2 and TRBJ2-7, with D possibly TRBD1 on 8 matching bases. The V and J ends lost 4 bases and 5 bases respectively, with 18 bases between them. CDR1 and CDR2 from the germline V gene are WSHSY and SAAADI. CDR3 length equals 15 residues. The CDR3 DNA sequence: TGCGCCAGCAGTGGGAACAGGGGGGGCGGGGACGAGCAGTACTTC. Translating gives CASSGNRGGGDEQYF.

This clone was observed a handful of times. The CDR3 DNA reads TGTGCCAGCAGTTACGGGGGTATCTATGGCTACACCTTC. Translation: CASSYGGIYGYTF. The rearrangement uses TRBV6-2 or TRBV6-3 and TRBJ1-2; D is possibly TRBD1 (5 bases). Germline assignment: CDR1 MNHEY and CDR2 SVGEGT. The CDR3 totals 13 residues. The V end was cut by 2 bases, the J end by 4 bases, with 8 bases between.

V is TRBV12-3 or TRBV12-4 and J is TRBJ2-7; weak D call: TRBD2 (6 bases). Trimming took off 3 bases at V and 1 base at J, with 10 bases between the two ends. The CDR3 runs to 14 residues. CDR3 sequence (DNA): TGTGCCAGCAGTTTGGGGGGTGAGTCCTACGAGCAGTACTTC. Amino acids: CASSLGGESYEQYF.

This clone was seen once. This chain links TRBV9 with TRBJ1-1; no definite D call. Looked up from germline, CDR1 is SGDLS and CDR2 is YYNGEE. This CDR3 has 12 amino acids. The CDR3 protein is CASVWMNTEAFF. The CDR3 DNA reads TGTGCGAGCGTGTGGATGAACACTGAAGCTTTCTTT. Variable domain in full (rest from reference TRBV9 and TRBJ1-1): DSGVTQTPKHLITATGQRVTLRCSPRSGDLSVYWYQQSLDQGLQFLIQYYNGEERAKGNILERFSAQQFPDLHSELNLSSLELGDSALYFCASVWMNTEAFFGQGTRLTVV.

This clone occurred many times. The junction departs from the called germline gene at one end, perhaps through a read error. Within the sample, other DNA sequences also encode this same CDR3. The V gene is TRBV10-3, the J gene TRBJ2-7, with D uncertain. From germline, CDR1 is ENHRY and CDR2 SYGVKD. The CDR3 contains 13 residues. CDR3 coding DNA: TGTGCCTCAATCGGCAGGAGCTCCTACGAGCAGTACTTT. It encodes CASIGRSSYEQYF.

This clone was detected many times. The CDR3 DNA sequence: TGTGCCAGCAGCCAAACAGCGGTAGCGGGGCACAATGAGCAGTTCTTC. Protein: CASSQTAVAGHNEQFF. The V gene is TRBV7-9, the J gene TRBJ2-1; TRBD2 aligns across 8 bases. The CDR3 sequence is 16 residues long. V lost 5 bases and J lost 5; bases outside the gene matches: 11. Germline loops: CDR1 SEHNR, CDR2 FQNEAQ (reference sequence).

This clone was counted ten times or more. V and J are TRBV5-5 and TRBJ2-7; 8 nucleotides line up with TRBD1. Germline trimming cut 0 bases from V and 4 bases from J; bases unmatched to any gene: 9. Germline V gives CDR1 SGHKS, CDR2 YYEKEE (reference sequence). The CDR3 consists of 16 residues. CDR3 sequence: CASSLGETGERYEQYF. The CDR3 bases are TGTGCCAGCAGCTTGGGTGAGACAGGGGAAAGGTACGAGCAGTACTTC.

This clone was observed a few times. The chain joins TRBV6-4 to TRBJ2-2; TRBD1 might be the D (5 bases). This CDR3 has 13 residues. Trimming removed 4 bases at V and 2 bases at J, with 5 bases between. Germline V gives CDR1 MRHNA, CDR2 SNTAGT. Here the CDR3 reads CASSGTNTGELFF. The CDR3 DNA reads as TGTGCCAGCAGTGGGACAAACACCGGGGAGCTGTTTTTT.

The CDR3 loop reads CASIVQRGYGYTF. The CDR3, as DNA: TGTGCCAGCATCGTGCAGCGTGGCTATGGCTACACCTTC. J is TRBJ1-2 and V is TRBV9; the D is unclear. Trimming removed 6 bases at V and 4 bases at J, with 13 bases between. The CDR3 runs to 13 residues. CDR1 is SGDLS, CDR2 YYNGEE, per germline.

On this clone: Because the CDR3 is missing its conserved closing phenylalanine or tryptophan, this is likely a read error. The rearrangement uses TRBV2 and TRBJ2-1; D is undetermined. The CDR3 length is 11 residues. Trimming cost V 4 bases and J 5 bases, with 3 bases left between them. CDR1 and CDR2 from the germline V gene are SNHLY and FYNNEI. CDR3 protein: CASSGHNEQFT. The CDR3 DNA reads TGTGCCAGCAGTGGGCACAATGAGCAGTTCACC.

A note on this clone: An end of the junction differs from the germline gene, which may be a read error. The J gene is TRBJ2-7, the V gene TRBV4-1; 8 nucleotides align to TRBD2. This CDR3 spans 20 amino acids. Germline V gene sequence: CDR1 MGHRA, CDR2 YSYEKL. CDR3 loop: CASSQDLHPGIAGPTYEQYF. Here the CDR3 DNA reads TGCGCCAGCAGCCAAGATCTTCATCCCGGGATAGCGGGACCCACCTATGAGCAGTACTTC.

Here the CDR3 reads CAWSVYLGPPYEQYF. The CDR3, as DNA: TGTGCCTGGAGTGTCTACCTGGGACCACCATACGAGCAGTACTTC. The J gene is TRBJ2-7, the V gene TRBV30; D tentatively reads TRBD1 or TRBD2 (5 bases each). V was shortened by 0 bases and J by 4 bases, with 16 bases between the two germline ends. CDR1 GTSNPN and CDR2 SVGIG come from the germline V gene (reference sequence). The CDR3 has 15 residues.

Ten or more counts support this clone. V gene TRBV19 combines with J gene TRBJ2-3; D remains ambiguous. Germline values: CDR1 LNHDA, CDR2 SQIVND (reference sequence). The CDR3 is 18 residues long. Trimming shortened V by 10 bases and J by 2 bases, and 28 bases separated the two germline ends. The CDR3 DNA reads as TGTGCCACTTCCCTACCCCGGACGACCTTTCGAGTCACAGATACGCAGTATTTT. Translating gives CATSLPRTTFRVTDTQYF.

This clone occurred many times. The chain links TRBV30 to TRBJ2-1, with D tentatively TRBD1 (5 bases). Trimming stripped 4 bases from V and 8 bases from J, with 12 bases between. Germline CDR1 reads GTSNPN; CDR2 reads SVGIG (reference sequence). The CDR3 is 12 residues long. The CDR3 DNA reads TGTGCCTGGACTACAGGCCCTTATGAGCAGTTCTTC. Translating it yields CAWTTGPYEQFF.

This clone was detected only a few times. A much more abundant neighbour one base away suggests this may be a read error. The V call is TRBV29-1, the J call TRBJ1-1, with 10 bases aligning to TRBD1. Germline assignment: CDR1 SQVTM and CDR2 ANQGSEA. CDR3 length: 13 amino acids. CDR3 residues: CSGGQGTSTEAFF. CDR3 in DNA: TGCAGTGGGGGACAGGGGACGTCCACTGAAGCTTTCTTT.

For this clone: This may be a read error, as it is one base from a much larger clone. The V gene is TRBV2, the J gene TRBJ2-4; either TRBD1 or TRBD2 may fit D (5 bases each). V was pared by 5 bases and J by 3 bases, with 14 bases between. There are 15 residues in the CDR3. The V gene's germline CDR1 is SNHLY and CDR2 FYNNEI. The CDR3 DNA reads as TGTGCCAGCAGTCCGTATCGGGACGGCAAAAACATTCAGTACTTC. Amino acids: CASSPYRDGKNIQYF. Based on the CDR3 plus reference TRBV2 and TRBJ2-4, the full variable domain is EPEVTQTPSHQVTQMGQEVILRCVPISNHLYFYWYRQILGQKVEFLVSFYNNEISEKSEIFDDQFSVERPDGSNFTLKIRSTKLEDSAMYFCASSPYRDGKNIQYFGAGTRLSVL.

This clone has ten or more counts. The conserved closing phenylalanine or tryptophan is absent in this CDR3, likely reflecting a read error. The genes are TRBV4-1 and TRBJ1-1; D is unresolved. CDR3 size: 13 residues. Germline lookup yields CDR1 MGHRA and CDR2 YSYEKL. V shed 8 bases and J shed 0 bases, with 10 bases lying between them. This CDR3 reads CASGSILNTEAFS. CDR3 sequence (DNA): TGCGCCAGCGGTTCGATCCTGAACACTGAAGCTTTCTCT.

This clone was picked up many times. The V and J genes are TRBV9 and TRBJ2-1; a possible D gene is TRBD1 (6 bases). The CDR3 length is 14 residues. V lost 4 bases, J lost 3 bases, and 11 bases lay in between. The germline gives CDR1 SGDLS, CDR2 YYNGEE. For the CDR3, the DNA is TGTGCCAGCAGCCAGGGGAATTACTACAATGAGCAGTTCTTC. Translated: CASSQGNYYNEQFF.

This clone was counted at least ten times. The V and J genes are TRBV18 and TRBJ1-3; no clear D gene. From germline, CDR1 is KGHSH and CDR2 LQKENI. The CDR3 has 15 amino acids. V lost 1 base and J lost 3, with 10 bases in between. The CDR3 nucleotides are TGTGCCAGCTCACCACTCGGCCAGCATGGAAACACCATATATTTT. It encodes CASSPLGQHGNTIYF.

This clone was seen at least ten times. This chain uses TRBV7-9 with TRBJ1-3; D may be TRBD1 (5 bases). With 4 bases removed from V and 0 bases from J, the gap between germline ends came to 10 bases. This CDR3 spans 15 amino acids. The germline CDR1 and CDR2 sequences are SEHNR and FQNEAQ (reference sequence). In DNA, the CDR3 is TGTGCCAGCAGCTCGGACACGTCCTCTGGAAACACCATATATTTT. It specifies CASSSDTSSGNTIYF.

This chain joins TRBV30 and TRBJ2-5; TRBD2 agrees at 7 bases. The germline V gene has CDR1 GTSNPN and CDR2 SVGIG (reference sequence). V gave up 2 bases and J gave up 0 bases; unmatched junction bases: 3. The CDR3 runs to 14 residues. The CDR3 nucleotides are TGTGCCTGGAGTCTGGGGGGGAACCAAGAGACCCAGTACTTC. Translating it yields CAWSLGGNQETQYF.

The chain's CDR3 is CASSLRVQVPEAFF. The CDR3 coding sequence is TGTGCCAGCAGCCTGAGGGTCCAGGTCCCTGAAGCTTTCTTT. The rearrangement links TRBV7-8 to TRBJ1-1, with D hard to call. V gave up 5 bases and J gave up 6 bases, with 16 bases separating them. The CDR3 consists of 14 residues. Germline CDR1 reads SGHVS; CDR2 reads FQNEAQ.

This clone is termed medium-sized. CDR3 residues: CSARDGVGFGNQPQHF. The CDR3, as DNA: TGCAGTGCTAGAGATGGGGTGGGATTTGGCAATCAGCCCCAGCATTTT. This chain joins TRBV20-1 and TRBJ1-5; D not certain. The CDR3 is 16 amino acids. The ends were cut back, 0 bases at V and 2 bases at J, with 14 bases in the middle. From germline, CDR1 is DFQATT and CDR2 SNEGSKA (reference sequence).

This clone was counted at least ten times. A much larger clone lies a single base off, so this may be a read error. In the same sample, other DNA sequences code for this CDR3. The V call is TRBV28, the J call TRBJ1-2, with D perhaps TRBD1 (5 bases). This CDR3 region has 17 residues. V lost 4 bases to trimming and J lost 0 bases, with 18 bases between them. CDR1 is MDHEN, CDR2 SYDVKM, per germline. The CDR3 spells CASSYRRDRGPNYGYTF. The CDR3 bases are TGTGCCAGCAGTTATCGACGGGACCGGGGCCCTAACTATGGCTACACCTTC.